One sample yielded the 13 T cell receptor beta chains listed below, sequenced in a study of blood T cell repertoires in COVID-19. Using immunoSEQ multiplex PCR, the repertoire was profiled, and TCRdb retains in-frame clones only, with some absent. This sample has approximately 50,000 clones, with about 92% found just once. Sequencing was carried out using peripheral blood. These receptor sequences come from a human donor in a cohort sampled during active COVID-19.

The chain combines TRBV2 with TRBJ2-1, with 8 positions matching TRBD2. Germline CDR1 is SNHLY and CDR2 is FYNNEI. This CDR3 is built from 13 residues. J was trimmed by 8 bases and V by 4 bases; bases with no gene match: 4. The CDR3 region is CASSAPTSDEQFF. CDR3 nucleotide sequence: TGTGCCAGCAGTGCTCCGACTAGCGATGAGCAGTTCTTC.

The rearrangement uses TRBV24-1 and TRBJ2-5; 8 nucleotides line up with TRBD1. This CDR3 is built from 14 residues. J gave up 4 bases and V 6 bases, and 6 bases lay outside the gene matches. Germline lookup yields CDR1 KGHDR and CDR2 SFDVKD. DNA of the CDR3: TGTGCCACCAGTCTCCCAGGGGGCACAGAGACCCAGTACTTC. This sequence encodes CATSLPGGTETQYF.

V is TRBV7-9 and J is TRBJ1-4, with 9 bases identical to TRBD1. Trimming removed 5 bases from V and 7 bases from J; junction bases left unmatched: 5. CDR1 is SEHNR, CDR2 FQNEAQ, per germline (reference sequence). The CDR3 length is 14 residues. CDR3 region: CASSPDRGGEKLFF. The CDR3 DNA is TGTGCCAGCAGCCCAGACAGGGGGGGTGAAAAACTGTTTTTT.

The chain recombines TRBV9 with TRBJ2-1; TRBD1 matches 8 bases. Germline CDR1 and CDR2: SGDLS and YYNGEE. The V gene end was trimmed by 0 bases and the J gene end by 7 bases; junction bases not matched to a gene: 9. The CDR3 length is 16 residues. Here the CDR3 DNA reads TGTGCCAGCAGCGTAGCTGGCAGGGGGCGAAGTAATGAGCAGTTCTTC. Its translation is CASSVAGRGRSNEQFF.

V gene TRBV11-3 combines with J gene TRBJ2-7, with 8 bases that match TRBD1. The CDR3 covers 14 residues. Germline V gives CDR1 SGHNT, CDR2 YENEEA. J was trimmed by 0 bases and V by 3 bases; bases with no gene match: 1. This CDR3 is CASSLGQASYEQYV. DNA for the CDR3: TGTGCCAGCAGCTTGGGACAGGCCTCCTACGAGCAGTACGTC.

The chain is built from TRBV5-4 and TRBJ2-7, with 7 nucleotides matching TRBD1. V shed 0 bases and J 0 bases; nucleotides not matched to a gene: 0. The germline V gene encodes CDR1 SGHNT and CDR2 YYREEE (reference sequence). This CDR3 spans 14 amino acids. The CDR3 spells CASSLGDSSYEQYV. The DNA for the CDR3 is TGTGCCAGCAGCTTGGGGGACAGCTCCTACGAGCAGTACGTC.

The chain links TRBV7-2 to TRBJ1-2; 7 bases align to TRBD1. Trimming took 5 bases from V and 8 from J; bases not matched to a gene: 17. Germline CDR1 SGHTA, CDR2 FQGNSA. There are 16 residues in the CDR3. The CDR3 DNA is TGTGCCAGCAGCCCTCGACAGGGAAGGGGGCTATGGGGCTACACCTTC. It is translated as CASSPRQGRGLWGYTF.

The V call is TRBV4-2, the J call TRBJ2-7, with TRBD2 matching over 10 bases. The CDR3 covers 15 residues. Germline V CDR1 and CDR2: LGHNA, YNFKEQ. The J segment lost 0 bases and the V segment lost 2 bases, leaving 1 base of the junction unmatched. CDR3 in amino acids: CASSQRTSGSYEQYF. In DNA, the CDR3 is TGTGCCAGCAGCCAAAGGACTAGCGGCTCCTACGAGCAGTACTTC.

In this sample, this clone turned up once. This sequence joins TRBV6-2 or TRBV6-3 and TRBJ2-7; 15 bases are a match to TRBD2. Per the germline V gene, CDR1 is MNHEY and CDR2 is SVGEGT. This CDR3 spans 15 amino acids. The V segment lost 6 bases and the J segment 6 bases; nucleotides outside the gene matches: 6. Here the CDR3 DNA reads TGTGCCAGCAGCGGACTAGCGGGAGGGCCCTCCGAGCAGTACGTC. Amino acid sequence: CASSGLAGGPSEQYV.

This chain connects TRBV5-6 to TRBJ1-1; tentatively, D is TRBD1 (6 bases). Trimming removed 1 base from V and 9 bases from J, with 16 bases in between. Looked up from germline, CDR1 is SGHDT and CDR2 is YYEEEE. This CDR3 spans 14 amino acids. CDR3 DNA: TGTGCCAGCAGCTTGTGGGGGCAATACAATAAAGCTTTCTTT. Translation: CASSLWGQYNKAFF.

The chain has TRBV5-1 and TRBJ2-5; no definite D call. V lost 0 bases, J lost 2 bases, and 11 bases lay in between. The CDR3 consists of 15 residues. The V gene's germline CDR1 is SGHRS and CDR2 YFSETQ. The CDR3 DNA reads as TGCGCCAGCAGCTTGGCCCCTGGGCGACAAGAGACCCAGTACTTC. Protein product: CASSLAPGRQETQYF.

The chain couples TRBV6-5 to TRBJ2-7; the D gene is possibly TRBD2 (5 bases). Deletions cut 6 bases from V and 2 bases from J, with 17 bases between. Germline V lookup: CDR1 MNHEY, CDR2 SVGAGI. The CDR3 consists of 15 residues. The CDR3 DNA is TGTGCCAGCAGCCCCCGGGATAGAGGGACCTACGAGCAGTACTTC. This codes for CASSPRDRGTYEQYF.

The chain uses TRBV4-1 and TRBJ2-7, with 9 bases that match TRBD1. Per germline, CDR1 MGHRA and CDR2 YSYEKL. V shed 3 bases and J 7 bases; nucleotides not matched to a gene: 4. This CDR3 is built from 13 residues. In DNA, the CDR3 is TGCGCCAGCAGCCAGGGGACAGGGAGGGAGCAGTACTTC. This codes for CASSQGTGREQYF.